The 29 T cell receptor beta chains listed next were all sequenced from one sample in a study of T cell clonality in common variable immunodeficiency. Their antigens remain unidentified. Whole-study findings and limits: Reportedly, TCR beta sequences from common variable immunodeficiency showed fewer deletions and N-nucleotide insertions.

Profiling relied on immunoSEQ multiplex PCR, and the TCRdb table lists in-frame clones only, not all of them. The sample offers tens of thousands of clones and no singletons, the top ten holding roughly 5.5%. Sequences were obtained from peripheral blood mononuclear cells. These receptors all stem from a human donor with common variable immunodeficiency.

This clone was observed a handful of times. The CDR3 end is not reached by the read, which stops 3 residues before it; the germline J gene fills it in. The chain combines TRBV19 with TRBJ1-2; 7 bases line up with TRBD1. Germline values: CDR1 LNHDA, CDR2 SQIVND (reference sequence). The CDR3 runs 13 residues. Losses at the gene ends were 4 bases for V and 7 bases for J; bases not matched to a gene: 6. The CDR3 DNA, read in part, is TGTGCCAGTAGTAAAACAGGGGAAGGTGGC. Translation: CASSKTGEGG. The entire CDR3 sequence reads CASSKTGEGGYTF.

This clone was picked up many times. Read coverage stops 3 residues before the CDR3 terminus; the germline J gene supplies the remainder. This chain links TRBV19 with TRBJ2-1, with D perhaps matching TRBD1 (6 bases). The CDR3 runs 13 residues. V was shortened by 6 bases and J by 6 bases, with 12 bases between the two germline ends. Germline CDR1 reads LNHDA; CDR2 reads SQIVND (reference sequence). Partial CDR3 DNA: TGTGCCAGTAGCACCACAGGGTTCAATGAG. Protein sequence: CASSTTGFNE. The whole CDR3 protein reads CASSTTGFNEQFF. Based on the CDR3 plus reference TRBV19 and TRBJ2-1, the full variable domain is DGGITQSPKYLFRKEGQNVTLSCEQNLNHDAMYWYRQDPGQGLRLIYYSQIVNDFQKGDIAEGYSVSREKKESFPLTVTSAQKNPTAFYLCASSTTGFNEQFFGPGTRLTVL.

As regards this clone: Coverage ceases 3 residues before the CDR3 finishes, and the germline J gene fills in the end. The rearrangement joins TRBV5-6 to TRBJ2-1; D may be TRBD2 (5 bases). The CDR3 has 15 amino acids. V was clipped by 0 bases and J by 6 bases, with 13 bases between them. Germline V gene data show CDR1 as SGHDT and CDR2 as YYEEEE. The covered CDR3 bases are TGTGCCAGCAGCTTGGCGGTCGTGACTATCAATGAG. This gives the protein CASSLAVVTINE. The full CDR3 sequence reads CASSLAVVTINEQFF.

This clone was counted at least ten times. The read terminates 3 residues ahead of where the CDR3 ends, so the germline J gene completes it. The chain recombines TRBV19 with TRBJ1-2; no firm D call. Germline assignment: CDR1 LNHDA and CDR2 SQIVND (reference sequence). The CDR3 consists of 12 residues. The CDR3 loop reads CASSAELWGYTF. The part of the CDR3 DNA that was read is TGTGCCAGTAGTGCGGAGCTATGGGGC.

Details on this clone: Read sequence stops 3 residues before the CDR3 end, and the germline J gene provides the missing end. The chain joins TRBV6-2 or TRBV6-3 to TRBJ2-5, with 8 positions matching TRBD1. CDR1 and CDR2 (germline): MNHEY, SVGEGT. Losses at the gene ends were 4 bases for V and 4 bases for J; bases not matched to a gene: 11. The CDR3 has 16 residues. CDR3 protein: CASSSLQGASLETQYF. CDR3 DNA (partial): TGTGCCAGCAGTTCCTTGCAGGGGGCCTCCTTAGAGACC.

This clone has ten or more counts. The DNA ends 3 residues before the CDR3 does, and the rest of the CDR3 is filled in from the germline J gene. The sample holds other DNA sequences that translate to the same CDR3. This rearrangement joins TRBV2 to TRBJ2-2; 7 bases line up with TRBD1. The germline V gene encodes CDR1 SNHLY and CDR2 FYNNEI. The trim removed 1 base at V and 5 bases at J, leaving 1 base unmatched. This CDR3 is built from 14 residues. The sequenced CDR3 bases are TGTGCCAGCAGTGAAGGCAGGGGGACCGGGGAG. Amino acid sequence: CASSEGRGTGE. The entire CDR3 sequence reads CASSEGRGTGELFF. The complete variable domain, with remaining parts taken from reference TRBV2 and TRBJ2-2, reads EPEVTQTPSHQVTQMGQEVILRCVPISNHLYFYWYRQILGQKVEFLVSFYNNEISEKSEIFDDQFSVERPDGSNFTLKIRSTKLEDSAMYFCASSEGRGTGELFFGEGSRLTVL.

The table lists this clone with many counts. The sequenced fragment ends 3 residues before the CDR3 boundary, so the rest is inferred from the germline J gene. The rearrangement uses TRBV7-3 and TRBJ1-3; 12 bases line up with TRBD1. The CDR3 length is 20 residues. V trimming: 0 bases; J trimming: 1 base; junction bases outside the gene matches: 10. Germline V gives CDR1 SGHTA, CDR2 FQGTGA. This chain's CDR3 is CASSLTNRDRGRRSGNTIYF. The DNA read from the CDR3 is TGTGCCAGCAGCTTAACAAACCGGGACAGGGGGCGCAGGTCTGGAAACACC. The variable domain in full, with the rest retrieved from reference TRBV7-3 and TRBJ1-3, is GAGVSQTPSNKVTEKGKYVELRCDPISGHTALYWYRQSLGQGPEFLIYFQGTGAADDSGLPNDRFFAVRPEGSVSTLKIQRTERGDSAVYLCASSLTNRDRGRRSGNTIYFGEGSWLTVV.

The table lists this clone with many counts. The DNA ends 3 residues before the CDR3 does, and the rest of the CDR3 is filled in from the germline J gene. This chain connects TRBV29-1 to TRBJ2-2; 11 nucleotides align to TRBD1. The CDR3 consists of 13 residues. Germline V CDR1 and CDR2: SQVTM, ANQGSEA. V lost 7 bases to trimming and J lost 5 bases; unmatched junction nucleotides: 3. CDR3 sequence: CSGGQGATGELFF. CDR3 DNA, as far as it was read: TGCAGCGGCGGACAGGGGGCGACCGGGGAG.

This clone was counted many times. CDR3 bases read: TGCAGTGCTGCCGGGACAGGGAAATATGGC. This translates into CSAAGTGKYG. The complete CDR3 sequence is CSAAGTGKYGYTF. V usage is TRBV20-1 and J usage is TRBJ1-2; 9 nucleotides match TRBD1. The read comes to an end 3 residues before the CDR3 does, leaving the germline J gene to fill in the end. V was clipped by 5 bases and J by 5 bases; unmatched bases: 6. Germline CDR1 reads DFQATT; CDR2 reads SNEGSKA (reference sequence). This CDR3 has 13 amino acids.

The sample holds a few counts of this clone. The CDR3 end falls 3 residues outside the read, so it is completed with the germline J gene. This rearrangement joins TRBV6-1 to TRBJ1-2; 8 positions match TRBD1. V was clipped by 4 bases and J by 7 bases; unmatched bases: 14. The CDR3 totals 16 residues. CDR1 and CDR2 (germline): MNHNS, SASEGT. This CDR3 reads CASSGYLLTGEPGYTF. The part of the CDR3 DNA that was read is TGTGCCAGCAGTGGGTACCTTCTGACAGGGGAGCCTGGC.

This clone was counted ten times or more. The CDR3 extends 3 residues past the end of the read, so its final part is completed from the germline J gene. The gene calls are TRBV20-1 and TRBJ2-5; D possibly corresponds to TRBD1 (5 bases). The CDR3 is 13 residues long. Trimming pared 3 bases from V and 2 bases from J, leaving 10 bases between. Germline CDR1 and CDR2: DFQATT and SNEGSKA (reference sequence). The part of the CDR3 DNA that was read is TGCAGTGCTAGTTCACAGGCGCAAGAGACC. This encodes CSASSQAQET. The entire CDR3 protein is CSASSQAQETQYF.

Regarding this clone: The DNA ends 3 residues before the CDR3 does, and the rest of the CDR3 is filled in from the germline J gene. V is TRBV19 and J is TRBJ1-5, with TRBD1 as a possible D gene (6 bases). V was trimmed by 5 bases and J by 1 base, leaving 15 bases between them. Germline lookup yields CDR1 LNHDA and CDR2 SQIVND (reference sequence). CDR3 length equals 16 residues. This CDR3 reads CASSSRGSGSNQPQHF. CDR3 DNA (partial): TGTGCCAGTAGTTCAAGGGGGAGTGGAAGCAATCAGCCC.

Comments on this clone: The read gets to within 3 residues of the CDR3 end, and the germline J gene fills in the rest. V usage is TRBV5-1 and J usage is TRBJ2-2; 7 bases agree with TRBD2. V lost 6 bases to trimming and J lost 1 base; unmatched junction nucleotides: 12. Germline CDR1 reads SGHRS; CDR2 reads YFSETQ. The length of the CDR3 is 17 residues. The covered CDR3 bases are TGCGCCAGCAACCTACTGGGAGCGGGAAAGAACACCGGGGAG. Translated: CASNLLGAGKNTGE. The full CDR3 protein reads CASNLLGAGKNTGELFF.

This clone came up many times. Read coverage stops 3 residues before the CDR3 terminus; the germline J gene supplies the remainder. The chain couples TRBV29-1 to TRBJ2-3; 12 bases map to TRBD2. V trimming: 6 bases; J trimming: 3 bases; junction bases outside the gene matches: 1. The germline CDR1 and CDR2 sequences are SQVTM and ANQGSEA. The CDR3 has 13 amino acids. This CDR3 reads CSVTSGGTDTQYF. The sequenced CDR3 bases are TGCAGCGTGACTAGCGGGGGTACAGATACG.

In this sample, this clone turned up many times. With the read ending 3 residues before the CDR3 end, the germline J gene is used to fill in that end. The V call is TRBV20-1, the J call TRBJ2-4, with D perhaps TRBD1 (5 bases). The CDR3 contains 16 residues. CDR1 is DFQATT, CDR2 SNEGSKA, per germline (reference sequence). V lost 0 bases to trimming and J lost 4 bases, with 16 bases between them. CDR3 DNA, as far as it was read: TGCAGTGCTAGAGATCTTGGGGCCCAAAGAAAAAACATT. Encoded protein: CSARDLGAQRKNI. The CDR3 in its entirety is CSARDLGAQRKNIQYF.

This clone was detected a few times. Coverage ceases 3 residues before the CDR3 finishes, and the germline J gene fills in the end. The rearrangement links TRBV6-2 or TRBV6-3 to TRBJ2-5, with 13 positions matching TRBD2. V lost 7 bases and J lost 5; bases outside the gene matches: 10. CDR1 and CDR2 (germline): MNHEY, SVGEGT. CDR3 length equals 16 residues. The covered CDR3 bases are TGTGCCAGCACCAGAGGACTAGCGGGAGCATGGGAGACC. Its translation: CASTRGLAGAWET. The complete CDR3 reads CASTRGLAGAWETQYF.

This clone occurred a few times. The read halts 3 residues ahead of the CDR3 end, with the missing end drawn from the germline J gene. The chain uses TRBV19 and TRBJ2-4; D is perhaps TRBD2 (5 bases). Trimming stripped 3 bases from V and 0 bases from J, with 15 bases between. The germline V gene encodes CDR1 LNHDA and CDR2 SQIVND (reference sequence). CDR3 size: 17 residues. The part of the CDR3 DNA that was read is TGTGCCAGTAGTATCTTAGTAGCGAACTTAGCCAAAAACATT. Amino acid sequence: CASSILVANLAKNI. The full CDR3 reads CASSILVANLAKNIQYF.

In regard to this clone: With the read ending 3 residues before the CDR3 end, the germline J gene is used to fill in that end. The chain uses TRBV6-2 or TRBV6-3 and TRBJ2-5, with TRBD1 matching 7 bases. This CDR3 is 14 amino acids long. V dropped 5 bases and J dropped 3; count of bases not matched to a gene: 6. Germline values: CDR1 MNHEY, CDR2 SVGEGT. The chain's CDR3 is CASSTDREEETQYF. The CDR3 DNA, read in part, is TGTGCCAGCAGTACCGACAGGGAAGAAGAGACC.

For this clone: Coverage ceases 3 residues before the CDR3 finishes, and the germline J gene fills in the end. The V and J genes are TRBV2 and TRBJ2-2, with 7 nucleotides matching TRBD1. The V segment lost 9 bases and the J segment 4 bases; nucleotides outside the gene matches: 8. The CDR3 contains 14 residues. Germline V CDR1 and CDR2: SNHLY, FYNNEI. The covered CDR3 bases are TGTGCCAGACAGGGGCTGGCTGGCACCGGGGAG. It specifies CARQGLAGTGE. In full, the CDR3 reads CARQGLAGTGELFF.

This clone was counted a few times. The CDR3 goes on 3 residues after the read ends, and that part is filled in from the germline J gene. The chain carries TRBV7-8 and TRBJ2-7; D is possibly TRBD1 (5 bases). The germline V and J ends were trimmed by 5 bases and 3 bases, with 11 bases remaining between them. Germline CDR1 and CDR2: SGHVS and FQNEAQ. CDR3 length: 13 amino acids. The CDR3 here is CASSPGQVYEQYF. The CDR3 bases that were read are TGTGCCAGCAGCCCCGGACAAGTCTACGAG. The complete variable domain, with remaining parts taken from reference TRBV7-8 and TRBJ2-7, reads GAGVSQSPRYKVAKRGQDVALRCDPISGHVSLFWYQQALGQGPEFLTYFQNEAQLDKSGLPSDRFFAERPEGSVSTLKIQRTQQEDSAVYLCASSPGQVYEQYFGPGTRLTVT.

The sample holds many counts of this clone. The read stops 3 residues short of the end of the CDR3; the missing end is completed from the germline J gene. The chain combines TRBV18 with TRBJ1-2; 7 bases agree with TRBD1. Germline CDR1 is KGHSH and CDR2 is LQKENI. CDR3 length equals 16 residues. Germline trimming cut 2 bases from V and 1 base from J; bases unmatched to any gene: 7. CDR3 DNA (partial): TGTGCCAGCTCACCATCTTTCCGGGACAGTAACTATGGC. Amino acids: CASSPSFRDSNYG. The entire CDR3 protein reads CASSPSFRDSNYGYTF.

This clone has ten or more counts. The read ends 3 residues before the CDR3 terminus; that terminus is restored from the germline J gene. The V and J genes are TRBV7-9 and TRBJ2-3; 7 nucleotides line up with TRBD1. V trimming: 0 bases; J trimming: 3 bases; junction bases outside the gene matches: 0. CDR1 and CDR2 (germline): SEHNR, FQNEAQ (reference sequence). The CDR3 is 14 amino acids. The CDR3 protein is CASSLAGQTDTQYF. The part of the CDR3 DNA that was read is TGTGCCAGCAGCTTAGCGGGACAGACAGATACG.

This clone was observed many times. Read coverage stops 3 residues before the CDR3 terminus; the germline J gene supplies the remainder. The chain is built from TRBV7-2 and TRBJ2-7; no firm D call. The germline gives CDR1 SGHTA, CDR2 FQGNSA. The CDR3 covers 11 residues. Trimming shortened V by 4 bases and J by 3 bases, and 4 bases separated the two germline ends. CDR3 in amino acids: CASSSDYEQYF. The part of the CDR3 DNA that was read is TGTGCCAGCAGCTCAGACTACGAG.

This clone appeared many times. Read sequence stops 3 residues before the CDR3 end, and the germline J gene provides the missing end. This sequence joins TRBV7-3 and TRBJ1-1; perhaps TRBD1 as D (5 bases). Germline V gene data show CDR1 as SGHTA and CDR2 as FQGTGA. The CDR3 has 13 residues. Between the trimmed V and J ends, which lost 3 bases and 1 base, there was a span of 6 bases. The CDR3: CASSFTGNTEAFF. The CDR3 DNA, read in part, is TGTGCCAGCAGCTTCACAGGGAACACTGAA.

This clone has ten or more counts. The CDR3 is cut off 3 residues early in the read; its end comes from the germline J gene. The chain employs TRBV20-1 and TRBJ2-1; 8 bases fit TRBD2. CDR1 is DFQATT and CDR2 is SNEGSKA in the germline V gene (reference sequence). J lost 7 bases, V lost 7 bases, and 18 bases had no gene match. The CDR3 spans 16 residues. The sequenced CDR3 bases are TGCAGTGTTTCCCAAGCCCATCCGGGACTAGAAAATGAG. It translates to CSVSQAHPGLENE. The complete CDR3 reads CSVSQAHPGLENEQFF.

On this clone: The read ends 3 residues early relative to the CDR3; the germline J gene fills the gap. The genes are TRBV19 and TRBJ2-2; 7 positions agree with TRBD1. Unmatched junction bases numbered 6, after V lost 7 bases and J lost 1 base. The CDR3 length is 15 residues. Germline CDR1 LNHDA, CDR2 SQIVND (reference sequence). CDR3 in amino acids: CASTPRDRNTGELFF. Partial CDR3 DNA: TGTGCCAGTACCCCCCGGGACAGGAACACCGGGGAG. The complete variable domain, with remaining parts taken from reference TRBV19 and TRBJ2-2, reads DGGITQSPKYLFRKEGQNVTLSCEQNLNHDAMYWYRQDPGQGLRLIYYSQIVNDFQKGDIAEGYSVSREKKESFPLTVTSAQKNPTAFYLCASTPRDRNTGELFFGEGSRLTVL.

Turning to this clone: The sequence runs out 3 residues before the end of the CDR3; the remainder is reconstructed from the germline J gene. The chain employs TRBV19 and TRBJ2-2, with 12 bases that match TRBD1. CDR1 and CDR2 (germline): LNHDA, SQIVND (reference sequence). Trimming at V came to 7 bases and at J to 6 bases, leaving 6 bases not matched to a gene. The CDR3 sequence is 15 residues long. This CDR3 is CASIRGQGAAGELFF. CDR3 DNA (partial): TGTGCCAGTATCAGGGGACAGGGGGCCGCCGGGGAG.

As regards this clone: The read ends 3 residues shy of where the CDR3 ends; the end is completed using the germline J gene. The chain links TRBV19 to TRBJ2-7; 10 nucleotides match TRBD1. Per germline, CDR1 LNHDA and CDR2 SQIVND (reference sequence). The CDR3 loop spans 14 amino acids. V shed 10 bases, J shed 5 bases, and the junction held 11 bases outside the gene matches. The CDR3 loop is CAKPGQGRRNEQYF. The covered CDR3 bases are TGTGCCAAACCGGGACAGGGGAGAAGGAACGAG.

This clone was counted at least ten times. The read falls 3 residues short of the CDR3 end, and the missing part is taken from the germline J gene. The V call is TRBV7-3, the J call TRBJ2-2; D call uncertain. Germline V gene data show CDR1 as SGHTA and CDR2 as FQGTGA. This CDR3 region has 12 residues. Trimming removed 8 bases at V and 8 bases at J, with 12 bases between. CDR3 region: CASAPALGELFF. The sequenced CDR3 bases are TGTGCCAGCGCCCCCGCCCTAGGGGAG.